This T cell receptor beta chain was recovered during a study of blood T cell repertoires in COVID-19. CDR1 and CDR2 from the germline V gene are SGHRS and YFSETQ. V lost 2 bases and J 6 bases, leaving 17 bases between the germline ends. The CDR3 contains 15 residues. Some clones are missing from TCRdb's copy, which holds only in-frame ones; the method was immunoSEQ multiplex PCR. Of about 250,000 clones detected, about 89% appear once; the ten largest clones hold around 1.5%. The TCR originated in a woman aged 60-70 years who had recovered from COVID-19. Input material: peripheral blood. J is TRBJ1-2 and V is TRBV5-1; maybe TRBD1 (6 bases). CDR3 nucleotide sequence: TGCGCCAGCAGCTTAACTCTTGGGGGCGCCCATGGCTACACCTTC. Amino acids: CASSLTLGGAHGYTF.